This TCR beta chain comes out of a study of blood T cell repertoires in COVID-19. Study summary: Material from acute and convalescent COVID-19 was sourced from the United States, Italy and Spain. Nucleic acid was either cDNA or gDNA, and it came from T cells, B-cell-depleted T cells, or PBMCs.

This clone was picked up a small number of times. Source study methods: How many nucleated cells were present was estimated from reference gene primer amplification. Clones were sequenced by immunoSEQ multiplex PCR, and TCRdb holds only the in-frame ones, with some missing. V, J and clone size reflect that table, while D and trimming were determined from the DNA. The data hold about 240,000 clones, with approximately 90% observed a single time. This clonotype was obtained from a woman aged 40 to 55 who had recovered from COVID-19. The sequencing sample was made of peripheral blood.

DNA for the CDR3: TGTGCCAGCAGCCCCGAGTACGAGCAGTACTTC. Encoded protein: CASSPEYEQYF. The chain is built from TRBV7-8 and TRBJ2-7; no definite D call. The CDR3 is made up of 11 amino acids. Germline CDR1 and CDR2: SGHVS and FQNEAQ. V was clipped by 5 bases and J by 4 bases, with 6 bases between them.